Shown below are 30 T cell receptor beta chains from a single sample sequenced in a study of CD8+CD57+ T cells in acquired aplastic anemia. Genomic DNA templated the TCR beta VDJ and CDR3 profiling. Each CDR3 protein is one row after TCRdb ran MiXCR on the reads. The data contain 200,000 or so distinct CDR3 sequences, about half of them singletons. Sequencing was done on patients that had shown CD8+CD57+ cell expansion by flow cytometry. Sequencing was performed on sorted CD4+, CD8+, or CD8+CD57+ T cells (not recorded which) from PBMCs. These receptors came from a human donor with aplastic anemia.

This clonotype was counted at least ten times. The chain carries TRBV28 and TRBJ2-3, with TRBD1 identical over 9 bases. This CDR3 comprises 17 residues. With V trimmed by 6 bases and J by 1 base, 11 bases remained unmatched. Germline V gives CDR1 MDHEN, CDR2 SYDVKM. The CDR3 here is CASSPSGTGMGTDTQYF. The CDR3 DNA is TGTGCCAGCAGCCCCTCCGGGACAGGGATGGGCACAGATACGCAGTATTTT.

V and J are TRBV20-1 and TRBJ2-5; the D is unclear. Per the germline V gene, CDR1 is DFQATT and CDR2 is SNEGSKA (reference sequence). The CDR3 length is 15 residues. The V and J ends lost 3 bases and 2 bases respectively, with 16 bases between them. CDR3 bases: TGCAGTGCTAGGGCCCTTCGGGTCCCGCAAGAGACCCAGTACTTC. Translation gives CSARALRVPQETQYF.

The J gene is TRBJ1-5, the V gene TRBV4-2; no clear D gene. CDR3 length: 8 amino acids. Germline CDR1 LGHNA, CDR2 YNFKEQ. The germline V and J ends were trimmed by 4 bases and 16 bases, with 5 bases remaining between them. The CDR3 here is CASSRRHF. Written as DNA, the CDR3 is TGTGCCAGCAGCCGGCGACATTTT.

This clonotype was seen only a few times. This chain joins TRBV6-7 and TRBJ2-1; D not resolved. TRBV6-7 counts as an open reading frame of uncertain function. This CDR3 comprises 10 residues. CDR3 coding DNA: TGTGCAGATCCACCCTTTGGGCAGTTCTTC. Translating gives CADPPFGQFF.

Comment on this clonotype: This may arise from a read error, as a much more abundant clone is one base away. This sequence joins TRBV7-3 and TRBJ2-1; the D gene could be TRBD1 or TRBD2 (5 bases each). V was pared by 4 bases and J by 8 bases, with 18 bases between. The CDR3 has 15 amino acids. From germline, CDR1 is SGHTA and CDR2 FQGTGA. CDR3 coding DNA: TGTGCCAGCAGCTCCGGGGCACGCCAGGCCGATGAGCAGTTCTTC. Protein sequence: CASSSGARQADEQFF.

This clonotype was detected many times. The chain couples TRBV4-1 to TRBJ2-1, with 7 bases that match TRBD1. Trimming took 4 bases from V and 5 from J; bases not matched to a gene: 8. The CDR3 is 15 residues long. Per the germline V gene, CDR1 is MGHRA and CDR2 is YSYEKL. The CDR3 DNA is TGCGCCAGCAGCCCTCTAGGGGGCTTGAACAATGAGCAGTTCTTC. Protein: CASSPLGGLNNEQFF.

The genes are TRBV25-1 and TRBJ2-1; D ambiguous. Germline CDR1 MGHDK, CDR2 SYGVNS. CDR3 size: 11 residues. Trimming took 6 bases from V and 2 from J, leaving 2 bases between them. CDR3 protein: CASRAYNEQFF. The CDR3 bases are TGTGCCAGCAGGGCCTACAATGAGCAGTTCTTC.

Points on this clonotype: One end of the junction fails to match germline, which may point to a read error. V usage is TRBV5-1 and J usage is TRBJ2-3; D perhaps matches TRBD1 (6 bases). The CDR3 length is 17 residues. Germline CDR1 and CDR2: SGHRS and YFSETQ. CDR3 bases: TGTGCCAGCAGCTTCCCATCGCCCGACAGGTGGGGAGATACGCAGTATTTT. This gives the protein CASSFPSPDRWGDTQYF.

The sample holds many counts of this clonotype. The V call is TRBV20-1, the J call TRBJ2-2, with D possibly being TRBD1 (6 bases). The germline gives CDR1 DFQATT, CDR2 SNEGSKA (reference sequence). CDR3 length equals 13 residues. Trimming left V 3 bases short and J 9 bases short, with 14 bases between. The CDR3 spells CSARGQYYRELFF. In DNA form, the CDR3 reads TGCAGTGCTAGGGGACAATACTACCGGGAGCTGTTTTTT.

CDR3 coding DNA: TGCGCCAGCAGCTTGGCCTTTGGACCGGGAGGTTACAATGAGCAGTTCTTC. Its translation is CASSLAFGPGGYNEQFF. The chain is built from TRBV5-1 and TRBJ2-1, with 7 bases that match TRBD2. V lost 0 bases, J lost 4 bases, and 10 bases stayed unmatched. This CDR3 contains 17 residues. Germline loops: CDR1 SGHRS, CDR2 YFSETQ. Using reference TRBV5-1 and TRBJ2-1 for the parts outside the CDR3, the full variable domain is KAGVTQTPRYLIKTRGQQVTLSCSPISGHRSVSWYQQTPGQGLQFLFEYFSETQRNKGNFPGRFSGRQFSNSRSEMNVSTLELGDSALYLCASSLAFGPGGYNEQFFGPGTRLTVL.

The V call is TRBV27, the J call TRBJ1-6, with D maybe TRBD1 (5 bases). The CDR3 runs to 16 residues. CDR1 is MNHEY, CDR2 SMNVEV, per germline (reference sequence). The V gene lost 0 bases and the J gene lost 0 bases, with 6 bases spanning the gap. DNA for the CDR3: TGTGCCAGCAGTTTATCCGGGGGCTCCTATAATTCACCCCTCCACTTT. Its translation is CASSLSGGSYNSPLHF.

This clonotype was recorded only once. The V and J genes are TRBV24-1 and TRBJ2-2, with D possibly TRBD2 on 5 matching bases. Germline V gene lookup returns CDR1 KGHDR and CDR2 SFDVKD. The CDR3 contains 17 residues. V dropped 1 base and J dropped 4 bases, with 15 bases sitting between them. This CDR3 reads CATSDFWEKGSTGELFF. CDR3 nucleotides: TGTGCCACCAGTGATTTCTGGGAGAAAGGGAGCACCGGGGAGCTGTTTTTT.

Notes on this clonotype: At one of its ends the junction is not consistent with the germline gene, which may arise from a read error. The V and J genes are TRBV7-9 and TRBJ2-3; D may be TRBD1 or TRBD2 (5 bases each). The germline V gene has CDR1 SEHNR and CDR2 FQNEAQ (reference sequence). The CDR3 covers 14 residues. The CDR3 spells CASSLGRTTDTQYF. The CDR3 bases are TGTGCCAGCAGCCTGGGACGGACCACAGACACGCAGTATTTT. Full variable domain (outside the CDR3, taken from reference TRBV7-9 and TRBJ2-3): DTGVSQNPRHKITKRGQNVTFRCDPISEHNRLYWYRQTLGQGPEFLTYFQNEAQLEKSRLLSDRFSAERPKGSFSTLEIQRTEQGDSAMYLCASSLGRTTDTQYFGPGTRLTVL.

The V gene is TRBV20-1, the J gene TRBJ2-7; weak D call: TRBD2 (5 bases). The V gene's germline CDR1 is DFQATT and CDR2 SNEGSKA (reference sequence). V dropped 3 bases and J dropped 3 bases, with 12 bases sitting between them. The length of the CDR3 is 13 residues. Here the CDR3 DNA reads TGCAGTGCTAGCTCCAGGACTGGCTACGAGCAGTACTTC. It specifies CSASSRTGYEQYF.

The CDR3 DNA is TGTGCCAGCAGCCCATGGGTCGCGAACACTGAAGCTTTCTTT. This gives the protein CASSPWVANTEAFF. The rearrangement uses TRBV7-8 and TRBJ1-1; D is undetermined. Trimming pared 5 bases from V and 1 base from J, leaving 11 bases between. This CDR3 has 14 residues. Germline CDR1 and CDR2: SGHVS and FQNEAQ.

The V gene is TRBV20-1, the J gene TRBJ2-2; 9 bases are a match to TRBD1. CDR3 length: 19 amino acids. Germline values: CDR1 DFQATT, CDR2 SNEGSKA (reference sequence). With 2 bases clipped from V and 7 bases from J, the junction kept 20 bases outside the gene matches. The CDR3 DNA reads TGCAGTGCTAGAAACCCGGGACAGGGCGTCCGTAAGACAAGCGGGGAGCTGTTTTTT. Its protein product is CSARNPGQGVRKTSGELFF.

Many counts were recorded for this clonotype. The chain links TRBV5-1 to TRBJ1-1, with D unresolved. This CDR3 region has 15 residues. The V gene's germline CDR1 is SGHRS and CDR2 YFSETQ. V was pared by 4 bases and J by 3 bases, with 16 bases between. The CDR3 sequence is CASSPLDGEDTEAFF. In DNA, the CDR3 is TGCGCCAGCAGCCCCTTAGACGGCGAGGACACTGAAGCTTTCTTT.

This clonotype has at least ten counts. The chain employs TRBV4-1 and TRBJ2-7; D gene uncertain. The CDR3 length is 15 residues. The V and J ends lost 0 bases and 0 bases respectively, with 9 bases between them. Per germline, CDR1 MGHRA and CDR2 YSYEKL. The CDR3 region has the DNA TGCGCCAGCAGCCAAGAGAGCAGGAGCTCCTACGAGCAGTACTTC. This encodes CASSQESRSSYEQYF.

The chain recombines TRBV15 with TRBJ2-1, with D perhaps being TRBD1 or TRBD2 (6 bases each). Between the trimmed V and J ends, which lost 0 bases and 4 bases, there was a span of 13 bases. This CDR3 contains 16 residues. The germline gives CDR1 LNHNV, CDR2 YYDKDF (reference sequence). CDR3 amino acids: CATSRDLGGSYNEQFF. CDR3 bases: TGTGCCACCAGCAGAGATCTGGGGGGCTCGTACAATGAGCAGTTCTTC.

A remark on this clonotype: A much larger clonotype is one base distant, so this may be a read error. The chain employs TRBV10-3 and TRBJ1-4; D not certain. The CDR3 runs to 12 residues. Germline values: CDR1 ENHRY, CDR2 SYGVKD. The ends were cut back, 4 bases at V and 7 bases at J, with 7 bases in the middle. DNA for the CDR3: TGTGCCATCAGTGCGCTGGGTGAAAAACTGTTTTTT. Its translation is CAISALGEKLFF.

The chain joins TRBV6-5 to TRBJ2-7, with D perhaps being TRBD1 or TRBD2 (5 bases each). With 2 bases removed from V and 3 bases from J, the gap between germline ends came to 20 bases. Germline V gene lookup returns CDR1 MNHEY and CDR2 SVGAGI. There are 17 residues in the CDR3. CDR3 bases: TGTGCCAGCAGTTACAAGATGGGGACCCTAACGAACTACGAGCAGTACTTC. It is translated as CASSYKMGTLTNYEQYF.

Ten or more counts support this clonotype. V gene TRBV2 combines with J gene TRBJ2-3; perhaps TRBD2 as D (7 bases). CDR1 is SNHLY, CDR2 FYNNEI, per germline. V was pared by 7 bases and J by 2 bases, with 13 bases between. There are 14 residues in the CDR3. The CDR3 DNA reads as TGTGCCAGCACCCCTGGGGGGGCCACAGATACGCAGTATTTT. The encoded protein is CASTPGGATDTQYF.

The CDR3: CASSPQDGGRGYTF. The CDR3 DNA reads as TGTGCCAGCAGCCCCCAGGACGGTGGTAGGGGCTACACCTTC. V and J are TRBV5-8 and TRBJ1-2, with D hard to call. Germline V gene data show CDR1 as SGHTS and CDR2 as YDEGEE. Trimming took off 4 bases at V and 8 bases at J, with 18 bases between the two ends. This CDR3 has 14 amino acids.

The chain has TRBV16 and TRBJ1-2; TRBD1 might be the D (6 bases). Germline-derived CDR1 and CDR2 are KGHSY and FQNENV. CDR3 size: 12 residues. V was shortened by 5 bases and J by 9 bases, with 13 bases between the two germline ends. CDR3 loop: CASSYITGSYTF. The CDR3 region has the DNA TGTGCCAGCAGCTACATTACAGGGAGCTACACCTTC.

CDR3 region: CASSFGDHTDTQYF. The DNA for the CDR3 is TGCGCCAGCAGCTTTGGGGACCACACAGATACGCAGTATTTT. The V call is TRBV5-1, the J call TRBJ2-3; D may correspond to TRBD1 or TRBD2 (5 bases each). The CDR3 length is 14 residues. In germline, CDR1 is SGHRS, CDR2 YFSETQ. The V gene lost 2 bases and the J gene lost 2 bases, with 9 bases spanning the gap.

In this sample, this clonotype turned up a few times. This may be a read error, as it is one base from a much larger clone. This rearrangement joins TRBV7-2 to TRBJ2-2; tentative D call: TRBD2 (6 bases). This CDR3 comprises 16 residues. CDR1 and CDR2 from the germline V gene are SGHTA and FQGNSA. The CDR3 reads CASSLWGRTNTGELFF. Here the CDR3 DNA reads TGCGCCAGCAGCTTGTGGGGGAGGACGAACACCGGGGAGCTGTTTTTT. Filled out from reference TRBV7-2 and TRBJ2-2, the complete variable domain reads GAGVSQSPSNKVTEKGKDVELRCDPISGHTALYWYRQSLGQGLEFLIYFQGNSAPDKSGLPSDRFSAERTGGSVSTLTIQRTQQEDSAVYLCASSLWGRTNTGELFFGEGSRLTVL.

To note about this clonotype: Given a much more abundant clone one base away, this may be a read error. The chain links TRBV7-8 to TRBJ1-1, with unresolved D. Deletions cut 5 bases from V and 6 bases from J, with 7 bases between. CDR3 length equals 11 residues. Per the germline V gene, CDR1 is SGHVS and CDR2 is FQNEAQ. CDR3 amino acids: CASSRGPEAFF. The DNA for the CDR3 is TGTGCCAGCAGCCGAGGCCCTGAAGCTTTCTTT.

The V call is TRBV2, the J call TRBJ1-1; TRBD1 matches at 7 bases. This CDR3 has 13 amino acids. Germline assignment: CDR1 SNHLY and CDR2 FYNNEI. The trim removed 6 bases at V and 8 bases at J, leaving 9 bases unmatched. CDR3 residues: CASRSTGVPEAFF. In nucleotides, the CDR3 is TGTGCCAGCAGGTCTACAGGGGTACCAGAAGCTTTCTTT.

This clonotype was counted many times. The chain couples TRBV20-1 to TRBJ1-5; D gene ambiguous. V lost 0 bases and J 6 bases, leaving 9 bases between the germline ends. Germline V gives CDR1 DFQATT, CDR2 SNEGSKA (reference sequence). The CDR3 sequence is 13 residues long. The DNA of the CDR3 is TGCAGTGCTAGAGATGAATTGGGTCAGCCCCAGCATTTT. This sequence encodes CSARDELGQPQHF.

In this sample, this clonotype turned up many times. V gene TRBV5-1 combines with J gene TRBJ1-2; D remains ambiguous. The CDR3 sequence is 14 residues long. The germline gives CDR1 SGHRS, CDR2 YFSETQ. V dropped 4 bases and J dropped 6 bases, with 16 bases sitting between them. The CDR3 DNA reads as TGCGCCAGCAGCCCGTCTGAGACACCGAATGGCTACACCTTC. Its protein product is CASSPSETPNGYTF.